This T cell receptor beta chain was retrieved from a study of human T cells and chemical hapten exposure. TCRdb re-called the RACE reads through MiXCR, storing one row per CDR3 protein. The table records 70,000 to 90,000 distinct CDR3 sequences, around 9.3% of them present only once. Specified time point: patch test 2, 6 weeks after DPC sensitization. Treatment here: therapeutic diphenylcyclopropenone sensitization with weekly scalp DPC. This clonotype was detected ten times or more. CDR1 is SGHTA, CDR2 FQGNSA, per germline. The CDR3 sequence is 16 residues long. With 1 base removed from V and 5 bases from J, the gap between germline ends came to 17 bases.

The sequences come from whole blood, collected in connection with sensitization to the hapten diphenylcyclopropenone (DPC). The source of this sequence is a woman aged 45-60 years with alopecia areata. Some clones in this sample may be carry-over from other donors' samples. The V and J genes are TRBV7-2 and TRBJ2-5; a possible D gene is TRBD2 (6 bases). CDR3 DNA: TGTGCCAGCAGCTTAGAGGCTCCGGGAGTCGGGGAGACCCAGTACTTC. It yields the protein CASSLEAPGVGETQYF.